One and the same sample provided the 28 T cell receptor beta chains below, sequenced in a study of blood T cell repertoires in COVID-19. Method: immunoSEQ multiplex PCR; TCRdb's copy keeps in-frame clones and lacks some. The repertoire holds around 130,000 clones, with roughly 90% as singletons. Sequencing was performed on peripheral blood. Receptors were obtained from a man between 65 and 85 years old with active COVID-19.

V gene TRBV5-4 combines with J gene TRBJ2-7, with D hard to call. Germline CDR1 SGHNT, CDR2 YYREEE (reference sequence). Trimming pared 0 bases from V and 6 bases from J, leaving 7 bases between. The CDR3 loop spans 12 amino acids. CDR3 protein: CASSLGAGEQYF. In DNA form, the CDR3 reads TGTGCCAGCAGCTTGGGGGCAGGCGAGCAGTACTTC. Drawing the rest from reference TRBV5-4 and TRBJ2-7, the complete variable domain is ETGVTQSPTHLIKTRGQQVTLRCSSQSGHNTVSWYQQALGQGPQFIFQYYREEENGRGNFPPRFSGLQFPNYSSELNVNALELDDSALYLCASSLGAGEQYFGPGTRLTVT.

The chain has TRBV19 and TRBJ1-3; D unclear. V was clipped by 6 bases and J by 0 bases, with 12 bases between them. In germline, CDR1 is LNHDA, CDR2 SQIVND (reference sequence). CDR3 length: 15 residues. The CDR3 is CASSPLEISGNTIYF. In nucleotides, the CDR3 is TGTGCCAGTAGCCCCTTAGAGATCTCTGGAAACACCATATATTTT. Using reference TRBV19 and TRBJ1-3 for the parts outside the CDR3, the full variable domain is DGGITQSPKYLFRKEGQNVTLSCEQNLNHDAMYWYRQDPGQGLRLIYYSQIVNDFQKGDIAEGYSVSREKKESFPLTVTSAQKNPTAFYLCASSPLEISGNTIYFGEGSWLTVV.

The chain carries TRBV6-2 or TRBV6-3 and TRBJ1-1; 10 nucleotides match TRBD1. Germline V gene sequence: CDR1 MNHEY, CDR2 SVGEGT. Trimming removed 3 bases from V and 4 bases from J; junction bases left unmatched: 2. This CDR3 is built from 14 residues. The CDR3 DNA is TGTGCCAGCAGTTATTGGGACAGGGGCACTGAAGCTTTCTTT. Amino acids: CASSYWDRGTEAFF.

The CDR3 loop reads CASSRGRNTEAFF. The CDR3 DNA reads TGTGCCAGCAGCCGGGGGAGGAACACTGAAGCTTTCTTT. This rearrangement joins TRBV7-8 to TRBJ1-1; D may be TRBD1 (5 bases). V dropped 5 bases and J dropped 1 base, with 8 bases sitting between them. Germline V CDR1 and CDR2: SGHVS, FQNEAQ. This CDR3 has 13 amino acids. Combining the CDR3 with reference TRBV7-8 and TRBJ1-1 gives the whole variable domain GAGVSQSPRYKVAKRGQDVALRCDPISGHVSLFWYQQALGQGPEFLTYFQNEAQLDKSGLPSDRFFAERPEGSVSTLKIQRTQQEDSAVYLCASSRGRNTEAFFGQGTRLTVV.

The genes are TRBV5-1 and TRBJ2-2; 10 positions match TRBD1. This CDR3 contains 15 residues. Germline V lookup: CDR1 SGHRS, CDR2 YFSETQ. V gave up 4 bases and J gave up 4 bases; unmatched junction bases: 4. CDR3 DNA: TGCGCCAGCAGCGCCGGGACAGGGGTCACCGGGGAGCTGTTTTTT. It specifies CASSAGTGVTGELFF.

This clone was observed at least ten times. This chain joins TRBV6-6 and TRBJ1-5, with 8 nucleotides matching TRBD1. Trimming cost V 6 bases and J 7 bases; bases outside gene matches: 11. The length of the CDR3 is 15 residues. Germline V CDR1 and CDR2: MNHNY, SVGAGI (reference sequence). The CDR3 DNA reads TGTGCCAGCAGCGCCGGCAGGGGGCCTAACCAGCCCCAGCATTTT. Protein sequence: CASSAGRGPNQPQHF.

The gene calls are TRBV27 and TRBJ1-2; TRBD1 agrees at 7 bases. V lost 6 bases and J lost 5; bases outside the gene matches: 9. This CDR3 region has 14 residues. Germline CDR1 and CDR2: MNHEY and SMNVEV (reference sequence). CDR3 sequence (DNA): TGTGCCAGCAGGCAGGGGGGCCCTGGGTATGGCTACACCTTC. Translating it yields CASRQGGPGYGYTF.

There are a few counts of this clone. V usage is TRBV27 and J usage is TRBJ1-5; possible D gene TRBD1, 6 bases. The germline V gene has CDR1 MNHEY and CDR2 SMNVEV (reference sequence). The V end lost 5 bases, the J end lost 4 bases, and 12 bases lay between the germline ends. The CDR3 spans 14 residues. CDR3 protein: CASSKGQPNQPQHF. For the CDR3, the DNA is TGTGCCAGCAGTAAAGGACAGCCTAATCAGCCCCAGCATTTT.

The CDR3 here is CASSPTAGQGGETQYF. In DNA form, the CDR3 reads TGTGCCAGCAGCCCCACCGCGGGACAGGGGGGAGAGACCCAGTACTTC. The J gene is TRBJ2-5, the V gene TRBV5-4; 11 bases match TRBD1. The CDR3 totals 16 residues. Trimming at V came to 4 bases and at J to 4 bases, leaving 9 bases not matched to a gene. Germline values: CDR1 SGHNT, CDR2 YYREEE (reference sequence).

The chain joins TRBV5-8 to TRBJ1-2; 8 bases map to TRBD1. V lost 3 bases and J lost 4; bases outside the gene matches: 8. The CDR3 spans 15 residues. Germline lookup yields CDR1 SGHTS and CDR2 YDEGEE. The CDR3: CASSSTRGRFYGYTF. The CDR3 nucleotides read TGTGCCAGCAGCTCCACCAGGGGGCGCTTCTATGGCTACACCTTC.

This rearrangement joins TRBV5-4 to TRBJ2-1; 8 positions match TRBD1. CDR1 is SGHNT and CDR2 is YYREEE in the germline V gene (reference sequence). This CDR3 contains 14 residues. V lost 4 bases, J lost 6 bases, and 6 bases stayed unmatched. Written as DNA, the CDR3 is TGTGCCAGCAGCACCAGGACAGGGCGCAATGAGCAGTTCTTC. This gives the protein CASSTRTGRNEQFF.

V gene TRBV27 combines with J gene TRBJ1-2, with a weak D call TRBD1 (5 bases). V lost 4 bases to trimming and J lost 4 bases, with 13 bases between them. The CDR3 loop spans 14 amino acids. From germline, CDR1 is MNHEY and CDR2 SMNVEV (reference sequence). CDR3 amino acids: CASSYTLGAYGYTF. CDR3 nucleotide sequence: TGTGCCAGCAGTTACACCCTTGGGGCCTATGGCTACACCTTC.

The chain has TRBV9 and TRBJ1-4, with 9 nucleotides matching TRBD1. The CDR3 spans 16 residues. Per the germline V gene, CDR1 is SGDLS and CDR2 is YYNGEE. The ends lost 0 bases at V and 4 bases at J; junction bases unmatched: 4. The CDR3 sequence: CASSVAPTGGNEKLFF. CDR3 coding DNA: TGTGCCAGCAGCGTAGCCCCGACAGGGGGTAATGAAAAACTGTTTTTT.

The CDR3: CASSLGGDSNQPQHF. CDR3 nucleotides: TGTGCCAGCAGCTTGGGGGGAGATAGCAATCAGCCCCAGCATTTT. The genes are TRBV5-4 and TRBJ1-5; D is unresolved. The CDR3 is made up of 15 amino acids. Trimming pared 0 bases from V and 0 bases from J, leaving 7 bases between. In germline, CDR1 is SGHNT, CDR2 YYREEE (reference sequence). Full variable domain (missing parts from reference TRBV5-4 and TRBJ1-5): ETGVTQSPTHLIKTRGQQVTLRCSSQSGHNTVSWYQQALGQGPQFIFQYYREEENGRGNFPPRFSGLQFPNYSSELNVNALELDDSALYLCASSLGGDSNQPQHFGDGTRLSIL.

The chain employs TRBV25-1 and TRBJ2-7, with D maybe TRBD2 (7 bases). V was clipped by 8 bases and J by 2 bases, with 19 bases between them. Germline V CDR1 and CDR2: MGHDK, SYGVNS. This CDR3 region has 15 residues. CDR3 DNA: TGTGCCAGCGGGGGGGGCCTTCAAGATCCCTACGAGCAGTACTTC. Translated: CASGGGLQDPYEQYF.

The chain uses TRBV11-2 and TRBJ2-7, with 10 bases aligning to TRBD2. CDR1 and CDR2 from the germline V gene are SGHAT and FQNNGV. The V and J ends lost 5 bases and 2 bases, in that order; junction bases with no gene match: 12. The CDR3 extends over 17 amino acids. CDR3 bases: TGTGCCAGCAGCCTCGACCAATCTAGCGGGAGTACCTACGAGCAGTACTTC. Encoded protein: CASSLDQSSGSTYEQYF.

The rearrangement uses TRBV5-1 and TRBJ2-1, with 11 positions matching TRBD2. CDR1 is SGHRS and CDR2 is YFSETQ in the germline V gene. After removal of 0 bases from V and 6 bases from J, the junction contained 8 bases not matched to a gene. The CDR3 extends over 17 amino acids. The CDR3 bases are TGCGCCAGCAGCTTGGCCCAACCCGGGACTAGCGGCAATGAGCAGTTCTTC. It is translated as CASSLAQPGTSGNEQFF.

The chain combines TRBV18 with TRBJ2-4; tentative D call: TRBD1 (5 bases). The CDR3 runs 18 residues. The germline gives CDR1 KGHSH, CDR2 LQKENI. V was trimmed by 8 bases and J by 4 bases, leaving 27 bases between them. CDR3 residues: CASPLGRHEGAEKNIQYF. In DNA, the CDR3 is TGTGCCAGCCCCCTTGGACGGCACGAAGGGGCAGAGAAAAACATTCAGTACTTC.

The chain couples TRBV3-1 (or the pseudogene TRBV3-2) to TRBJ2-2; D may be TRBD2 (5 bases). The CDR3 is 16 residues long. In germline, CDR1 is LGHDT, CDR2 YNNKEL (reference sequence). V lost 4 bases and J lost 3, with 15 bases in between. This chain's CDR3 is CASSRGGKFHTGELFF. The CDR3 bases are TGTGCCAGCAGCCGTGGAGGAAAGTTCCACACCGGGGAGCTGTTTTTT.

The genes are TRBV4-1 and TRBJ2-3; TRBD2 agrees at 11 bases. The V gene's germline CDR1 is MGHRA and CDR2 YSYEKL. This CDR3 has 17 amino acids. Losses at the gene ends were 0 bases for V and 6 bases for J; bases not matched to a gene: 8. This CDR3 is CASSQERGLAVRDTQYF. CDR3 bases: TGCGCCAGCAGCCAAGAAAGGGGACTAGCGGTCCGGGATACGCAGTATTTT.

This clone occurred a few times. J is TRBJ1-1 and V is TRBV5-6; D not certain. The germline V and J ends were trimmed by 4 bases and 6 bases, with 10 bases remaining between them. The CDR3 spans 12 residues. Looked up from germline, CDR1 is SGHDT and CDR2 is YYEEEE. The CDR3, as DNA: TGTGCCAGCAGCCGGCTCGGGGCTGAAGCTTTCTTT. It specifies CASSRLGAEAFF.

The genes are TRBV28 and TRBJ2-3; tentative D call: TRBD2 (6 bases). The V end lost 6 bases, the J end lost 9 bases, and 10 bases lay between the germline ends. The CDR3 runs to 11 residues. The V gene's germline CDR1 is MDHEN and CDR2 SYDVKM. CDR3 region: CASSPAGTQYF. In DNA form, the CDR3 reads TGTGCCAGCAGCCCGGCGGGGACGCAGTATTTT.

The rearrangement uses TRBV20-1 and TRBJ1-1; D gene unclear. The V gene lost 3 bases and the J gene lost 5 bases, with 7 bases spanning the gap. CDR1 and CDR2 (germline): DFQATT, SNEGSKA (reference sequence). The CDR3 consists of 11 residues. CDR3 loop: CSASWRTEAFF. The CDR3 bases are TGCAGTGCTAGTTGGAGGACTGAAGCTTTCTTT.

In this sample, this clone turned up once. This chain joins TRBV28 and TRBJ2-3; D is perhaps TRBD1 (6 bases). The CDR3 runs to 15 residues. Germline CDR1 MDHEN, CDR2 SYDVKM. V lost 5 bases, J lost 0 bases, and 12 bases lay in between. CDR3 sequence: CASSIGGSSTDTQYF. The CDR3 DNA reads TGTGCCAGCAGTATAGGGGGTTCGAGCACAGATACGCAGTATTTT.

The CDR3 bases are TGTGCCAGCAGCTTCCGCGGGAGTCCCTACGAGCAGTACTTC. Its protein product is CASSFRGSPYEQYF. J is TRBJ2-7 and V is TRBV7-9; TRBD2 matches at 7 bases. Germline CDR1 reads SEHNR; CDR2 reads FQNEAQ (reference sequence). The J segment lost 2 bases and the V segment lost 3 bases, leaving 4 bases of the junction unmatched. This CDR3 spans 14 amino acids.

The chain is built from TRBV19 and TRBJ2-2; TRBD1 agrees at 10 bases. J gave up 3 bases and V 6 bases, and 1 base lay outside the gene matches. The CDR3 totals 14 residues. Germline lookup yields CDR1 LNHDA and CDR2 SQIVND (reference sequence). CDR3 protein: CASRDRGHTGELFF. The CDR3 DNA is TGTGCCAGTAGAGACAGGGGGCACACCGGGGAGCTGTTTTTT.

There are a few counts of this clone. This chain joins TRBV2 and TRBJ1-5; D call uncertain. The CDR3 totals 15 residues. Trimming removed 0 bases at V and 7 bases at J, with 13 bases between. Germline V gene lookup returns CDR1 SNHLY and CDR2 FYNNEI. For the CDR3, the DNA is TGTGCCAGCAGTGAAGCGCTTCATGGCCGACAGCCCCAGCATTTT. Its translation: CASSEALHGRQPQHF.

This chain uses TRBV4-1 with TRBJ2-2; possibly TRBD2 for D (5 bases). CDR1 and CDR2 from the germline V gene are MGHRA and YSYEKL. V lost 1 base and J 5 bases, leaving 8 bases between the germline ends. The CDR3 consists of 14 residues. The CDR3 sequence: CASSQGRLTGELFF. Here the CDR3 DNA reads TGCGCCAGCAGCCAAGGGAGGCTGACCGGGGAGCTGTTTTTT.